A selection of T cell receptor beta chains follows, all from one sample in a study of T cell changes during pregnancy in multiple sclerosis. Generated by immunoSEQ multiplex PCR, the TCRdb table keeps only in-frame clones and is missing some. Among approximately 60,000 clones, roughly 94% were seen once, and the ten largest hold around 3.2%. Sequenced material: CD8+ T cells from peripheral blood mononuclear cells, taken in the third trimester of pregnancy. These TCRs come from a female donor with multiple sclerosis, enrolled in a pregnancy study. Both conserved end residues are part of each CDR3. The D gene is left open where the match is weak. Size is omitted from some rows. Given values are once, few, many or a class for expanded clones.

clone size	V gene	J gene	D gene	CDR3 DNA	CDR3 protein
NA	TRBV9	TRBJ1-4	TRBD1	TGTGCCAGCAGCGTAGGGGGGACAGGGTCTGAAAAACTGTTTTTT	CASSVGGTGSEKLFF
NA	TRBV25-1	TRBJ1-1	NA	TGTGCCAGCAGTCAGTATCCTGCAGAAGCTTTCTTT	CASSQYPAEAFF
NA	TRBV5-6	TRBJ2-4	TRBD1	TGTGCCAGCAGCTTGGGGGGACAGGAAAACATTCAGTACTTC	CASSLGGQENIQYF
NA	TRBV6-1	TRBJ2-7	TRBD1	TGTGCCAGCAGCCTAGGGACAGGGGGCTCCTACGAGCAGTACTTC	CASSLGTGGSYEQYF
NA	TRBV28	TRBJ2-7	TRBD1	TGTGCCAGCAGTCTAGTAGACAGGGGCGAGCAGTACTTC	CASSLVDRGEQYF
NA	TRBV10-3	TRBJ1-4	NA	TGTGCCATCAGTGAAATACGGGGATCGAAGGGAAATGAAAAACTGTTTTTT	CAISEIRGSKGNEKLFF
NA	TRBV7-9	TRBJ1-2	TRBD1	TGTGCCAGCAGCTACCCGGACAGGGGGCTGGATGGCTACACCTTC	CASSYPDRGLDGYTF
NA	TRBV29-1	TRBJ2-2	NA	TGCAGCGTTGTAATTCCCGGGAGGAACACCGGGGAGCTGTTTTTT	CSVVIPGRNTGELFF
once	TRBV4-3	TRBJ2-2	NA	TGCGCCAGCAGCCAAGAATTACAGCTCACCGGGGAGCTGTTTTTT	CASSQELQLTGELFF
NA	TRBV7-3	TRBJ2-1	TRBD2	TGTGCCAGCAGCGAAGGTGTCGGACTAGCGCTCAATGAGCAGTTCTTC	CASSEGVGLALNEQFF
NA	TRBV29-1	TRBJ2-7	TRBD1	TGCAGCGTTGAAGTAGGGGGCCTCTACGAGCAGTACTTC	CSVEVGGLYEQYF